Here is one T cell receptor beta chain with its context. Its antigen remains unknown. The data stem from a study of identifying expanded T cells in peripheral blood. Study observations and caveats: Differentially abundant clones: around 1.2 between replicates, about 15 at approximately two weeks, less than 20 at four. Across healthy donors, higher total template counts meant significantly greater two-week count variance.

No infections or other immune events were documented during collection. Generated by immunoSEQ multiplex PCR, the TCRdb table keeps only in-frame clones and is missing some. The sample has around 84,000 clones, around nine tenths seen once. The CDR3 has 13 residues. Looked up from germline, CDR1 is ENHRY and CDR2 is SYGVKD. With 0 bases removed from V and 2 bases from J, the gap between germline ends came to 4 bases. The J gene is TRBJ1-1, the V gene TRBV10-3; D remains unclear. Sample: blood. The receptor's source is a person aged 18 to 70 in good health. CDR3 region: CAISESANTEAFF. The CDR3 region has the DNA TGTGCCATCAGTGAGTCCGCAAACACTGAAGCTTTCTTT.